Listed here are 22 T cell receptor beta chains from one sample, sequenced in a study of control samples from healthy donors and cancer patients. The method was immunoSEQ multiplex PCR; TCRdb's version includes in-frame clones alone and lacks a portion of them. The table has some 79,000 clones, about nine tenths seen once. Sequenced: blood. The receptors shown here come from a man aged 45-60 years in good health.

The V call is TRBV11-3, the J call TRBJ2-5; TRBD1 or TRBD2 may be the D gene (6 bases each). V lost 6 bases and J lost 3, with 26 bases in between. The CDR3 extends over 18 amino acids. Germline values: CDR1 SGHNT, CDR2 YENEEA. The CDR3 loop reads CASSGGSNRGQYEETQYF. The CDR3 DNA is TGTGCCAGCAGTGGGGGCAGTAACCGGGGGCAGTACGAAGAGACCCAGTACTTC.

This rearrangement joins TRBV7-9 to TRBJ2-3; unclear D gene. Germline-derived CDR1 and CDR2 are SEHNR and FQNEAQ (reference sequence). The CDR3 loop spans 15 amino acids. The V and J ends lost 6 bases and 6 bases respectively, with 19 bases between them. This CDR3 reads CASSLMAVSGDTQYF. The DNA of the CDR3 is TGTGCCAGCAGTTTGATGGCGGTCTCAGGTGATACGCAGTATTTT.

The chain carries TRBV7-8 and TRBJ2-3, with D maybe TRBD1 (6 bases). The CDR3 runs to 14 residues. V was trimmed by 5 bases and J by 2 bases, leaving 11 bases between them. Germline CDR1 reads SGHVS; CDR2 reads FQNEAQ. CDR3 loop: CASSRDRTTDTQYF. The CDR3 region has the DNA TGTGCCAGCAGCCGAGACAGGACCACAGATACGCAGTATTTT.

As DNA, the CDR3 is TGTGCCAGCAGCCAAGATCGACCGGACTCTGGAAACACCATATATTTT. Protein: CASSQDRPDSGNTIYF. This chain joins TRBV4-2 and TRBJ1-3; D gene ambiguous. Trimming shortened V by 0 bases and J by 0 bases, and 9 bases separated the two germline ends. The CDR3 runs to 16 residues. Per germline, CDR1 LGHNA and CDR2 YNFKEQ.

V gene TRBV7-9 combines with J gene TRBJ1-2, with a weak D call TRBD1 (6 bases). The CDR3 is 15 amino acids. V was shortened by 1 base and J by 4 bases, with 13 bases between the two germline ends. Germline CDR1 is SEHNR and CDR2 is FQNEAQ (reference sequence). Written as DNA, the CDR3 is TGTGCCAGCAGCTTAGAGACAGGACCGTTCTATGGCTACACCTTC. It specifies CASSLETGPFYGYTF.

The CDR3 region is CASSSYGFMNTEAFF. The CDR3, as DNA: TGTGCCAGCAGCTCATACGGTTTTATGAACACTGAAGCTTTCTTT. The chain links TRBV7-2 to TRBJ1-1; D is undetermined. The germline gives CDR1 SGHTA, CDR2 FQGNSA. The ends were cut back, 4 bases at V and 0 bases at J, with 12 bases in the middle. The CDR3 has 15 residues.

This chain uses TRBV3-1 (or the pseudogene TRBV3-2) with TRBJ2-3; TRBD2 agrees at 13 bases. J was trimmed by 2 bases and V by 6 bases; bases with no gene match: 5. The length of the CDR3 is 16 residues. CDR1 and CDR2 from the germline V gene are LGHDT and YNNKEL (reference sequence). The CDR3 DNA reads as TGTGCCAGCAGTCGGACTAGCGGGGGTTTCACAGATACGCAGTATTTT. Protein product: CASSRTSGGFTDTQYF.

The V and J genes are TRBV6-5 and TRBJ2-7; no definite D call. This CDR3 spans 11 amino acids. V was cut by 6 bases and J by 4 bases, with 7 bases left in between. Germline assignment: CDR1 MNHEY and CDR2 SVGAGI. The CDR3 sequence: CASRKEYEQYF. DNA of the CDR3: TGTGCCAGCAGGAAAGAGTACGAGCAGTACTTC.

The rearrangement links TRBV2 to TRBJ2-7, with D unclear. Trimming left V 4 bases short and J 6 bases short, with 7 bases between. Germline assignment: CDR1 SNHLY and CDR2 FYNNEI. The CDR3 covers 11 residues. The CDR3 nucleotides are TGTGCCAGCAGTGGGGAATCCGAGCAGTACTTC. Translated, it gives CASSGESEQYF.

CDR3 residues: CASSVATGRYYGYTF. The CDR3 nucleotides are TGTGCCAGCAGCGTAGCAACCGGGCGGTACTATGGCTACACCTTC. The chain links TRBV9 to TRBJ1-2; D is undetermined. CDR1 is SGDLS and CDR2 is YYNGEE in the germline V gene. V was clipped by 0 bases and J by 3 bases, with 12 bases between them. The CDR3 spans 15 residues.

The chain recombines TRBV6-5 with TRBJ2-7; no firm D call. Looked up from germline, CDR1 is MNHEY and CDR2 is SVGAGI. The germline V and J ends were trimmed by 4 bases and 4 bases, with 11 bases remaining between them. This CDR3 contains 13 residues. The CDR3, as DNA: TGTGCCAGCAGTTTACAACAGAAATACGAGCAGTACTTC. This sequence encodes CASSLQQKYEQYF.

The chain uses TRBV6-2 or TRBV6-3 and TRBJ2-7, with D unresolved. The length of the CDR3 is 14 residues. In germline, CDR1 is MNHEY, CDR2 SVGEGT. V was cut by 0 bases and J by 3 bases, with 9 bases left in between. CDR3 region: CASSYSNQFYEQYF. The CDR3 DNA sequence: TGTGCCAGCAGTTACTCGAATCAATTCTACGAGCAGTACTTC.

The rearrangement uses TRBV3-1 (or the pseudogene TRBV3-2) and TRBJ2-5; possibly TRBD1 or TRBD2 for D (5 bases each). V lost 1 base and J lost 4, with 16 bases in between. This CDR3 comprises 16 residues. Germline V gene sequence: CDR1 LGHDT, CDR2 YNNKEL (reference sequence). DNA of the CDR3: TGTGCCAGCAGCCAAGGAGGGGTGACGACTCTAGAGACCCAGTACTTC. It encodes CASSQGGVTTLETQYF.

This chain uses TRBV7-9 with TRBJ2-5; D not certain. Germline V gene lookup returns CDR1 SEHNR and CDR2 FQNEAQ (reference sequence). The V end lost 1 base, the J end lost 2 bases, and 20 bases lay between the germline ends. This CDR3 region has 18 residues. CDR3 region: CASSLGLHTDAGQETQYF. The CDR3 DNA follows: TGTGCCAGCAGCTTAGGATTACACACAGATGCTGGACAAGAGACCCAGTACTTC.

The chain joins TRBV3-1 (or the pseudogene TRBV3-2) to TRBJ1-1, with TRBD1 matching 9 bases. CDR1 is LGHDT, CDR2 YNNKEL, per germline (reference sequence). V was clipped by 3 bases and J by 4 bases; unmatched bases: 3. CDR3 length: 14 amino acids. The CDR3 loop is CASSHRQGGTEAFF. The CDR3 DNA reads TGTGCCAGCAGCCATCGACAGGGGGGCACTGAAGCTTTCTTT.

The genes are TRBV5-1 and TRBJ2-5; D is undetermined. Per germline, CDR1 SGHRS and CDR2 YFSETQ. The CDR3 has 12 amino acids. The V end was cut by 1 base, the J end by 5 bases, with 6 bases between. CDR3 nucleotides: TGCGCCAGCAGCTTGTTCGGTGAGACCCAGTACTTC. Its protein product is CASSLFGETQYF. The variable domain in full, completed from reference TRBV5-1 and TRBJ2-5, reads KAGVTQTPRYLIKTRGQQVTLSCSPISGHRSVSWYQQTPGQGLQFLFEYFSETQRNKGNFPGRFSGRQFSNSRSEMNVSTLELGDSALYLCASSLFGETQYFGPGTRLLVL.

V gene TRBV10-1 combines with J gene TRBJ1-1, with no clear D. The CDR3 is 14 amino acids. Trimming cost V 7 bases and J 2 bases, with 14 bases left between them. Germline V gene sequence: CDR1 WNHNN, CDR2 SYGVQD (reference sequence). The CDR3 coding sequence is TGCGCCAGCAACCTGTCCAGAATTAACACTGAAGCTTTCTTT. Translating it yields CASNLSRINTEAFF.

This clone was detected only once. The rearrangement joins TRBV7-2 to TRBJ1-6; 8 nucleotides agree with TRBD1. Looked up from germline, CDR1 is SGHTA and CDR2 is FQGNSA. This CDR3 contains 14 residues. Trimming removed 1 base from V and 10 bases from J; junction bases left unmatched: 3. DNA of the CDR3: TGTGCCAGCAGCTTAGACAGGGGGGGATCACCCCTCCACTTT. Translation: CASSLDRGGSPLHF.

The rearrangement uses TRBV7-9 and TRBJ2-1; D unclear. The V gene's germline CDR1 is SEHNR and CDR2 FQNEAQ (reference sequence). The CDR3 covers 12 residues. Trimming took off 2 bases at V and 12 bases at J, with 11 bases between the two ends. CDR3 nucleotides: TGTGCCAGCAGCTTACTTCAGTCCGGGCAGTTCTTC. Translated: CASSLLQSGQFF.

The CDR3 region is CASSINRYQPQHF. The DNA for the CDR3 is TGTGCCAGTAGTATTAACAGATATCAGCCCCAGCATTTT. This chain joins TRBV19 and TRBJ1-5; D unresolved. Per germline, CDR1 LNHDA and CDR2 SQIVND (reference sequence). V was shortened by 3 bases and J by 5 bases, with 8 bases between the two germline ends. The CDR3 consists of 13 residues.

For the CDR3, the DNA is TGTGCCAGCAGTTACGCCGAGAACACTGAAGCTTTCTTT. It yields the protein CASSYAENTEAFF. The chain carries TRBV6-5 and TRBJ1-1, with D unresolved. CDR3 length equals 13 residues. Germline lookup yields CDR1 MNHEY and CDR2 SVGAGI. V was shortened by 2 bases and J by 1 base, with 5 bases between the two germline ends.

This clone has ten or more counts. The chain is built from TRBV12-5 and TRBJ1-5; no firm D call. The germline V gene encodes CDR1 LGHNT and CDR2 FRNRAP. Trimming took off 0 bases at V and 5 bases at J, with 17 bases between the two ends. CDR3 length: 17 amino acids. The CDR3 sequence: CASGLVLPNSLDQPQHF. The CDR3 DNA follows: TGTGCTAGTGGTTTGGTACTCCCCAACAGTTTAGATCAGCCCCAGCATTTT.